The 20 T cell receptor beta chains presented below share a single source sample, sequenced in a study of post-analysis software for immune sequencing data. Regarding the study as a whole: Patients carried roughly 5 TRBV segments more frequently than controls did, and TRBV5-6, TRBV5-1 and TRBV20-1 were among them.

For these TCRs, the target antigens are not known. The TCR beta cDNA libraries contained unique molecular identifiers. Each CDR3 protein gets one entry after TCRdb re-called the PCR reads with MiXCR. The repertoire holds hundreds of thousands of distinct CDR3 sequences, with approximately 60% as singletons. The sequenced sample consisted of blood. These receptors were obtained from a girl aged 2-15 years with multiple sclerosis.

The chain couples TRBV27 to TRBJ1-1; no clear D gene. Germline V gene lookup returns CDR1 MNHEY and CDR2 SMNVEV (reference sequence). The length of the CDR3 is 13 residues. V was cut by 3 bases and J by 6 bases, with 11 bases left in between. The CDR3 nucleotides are TGTGCCAGCAGTTTCAGTCATAATGCTGAAGCTTTCTTT. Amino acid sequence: CASSFSHNAEAFF.

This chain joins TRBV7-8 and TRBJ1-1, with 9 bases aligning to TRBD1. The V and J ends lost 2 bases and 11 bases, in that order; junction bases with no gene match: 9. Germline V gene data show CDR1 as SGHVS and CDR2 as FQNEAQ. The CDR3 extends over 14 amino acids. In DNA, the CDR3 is TGTGCCAGCAGCTTAACGAGGACAGGGGAGGGCGCTTTCTTT. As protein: CASSLTRTGEGAFF.

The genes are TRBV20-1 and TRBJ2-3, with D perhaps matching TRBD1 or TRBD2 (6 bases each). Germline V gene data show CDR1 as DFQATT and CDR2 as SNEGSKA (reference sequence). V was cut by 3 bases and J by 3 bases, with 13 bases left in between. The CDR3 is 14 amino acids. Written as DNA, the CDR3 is TGCAGTGCTAGTTGGGGGGCGAAGACAGATACGCAGTATTTT. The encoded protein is CSASWGAKTDTQYF.

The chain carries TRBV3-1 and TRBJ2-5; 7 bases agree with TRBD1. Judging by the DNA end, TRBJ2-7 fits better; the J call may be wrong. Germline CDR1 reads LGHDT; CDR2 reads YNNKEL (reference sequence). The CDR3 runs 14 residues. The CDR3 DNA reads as TGTGCCAGCAGCGCGACAGGGAAAATCTACGAGCAGTACTTC. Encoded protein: CASSATGKIYEQYF.

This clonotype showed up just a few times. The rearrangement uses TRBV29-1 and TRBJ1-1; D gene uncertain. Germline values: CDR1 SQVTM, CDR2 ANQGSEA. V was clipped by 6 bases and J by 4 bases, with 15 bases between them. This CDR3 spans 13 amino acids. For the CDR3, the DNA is TGCAGCGTCACACCAGGATTCCCCACTGAAGCTTTCTTT. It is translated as CSVTPGFPTEAFF.

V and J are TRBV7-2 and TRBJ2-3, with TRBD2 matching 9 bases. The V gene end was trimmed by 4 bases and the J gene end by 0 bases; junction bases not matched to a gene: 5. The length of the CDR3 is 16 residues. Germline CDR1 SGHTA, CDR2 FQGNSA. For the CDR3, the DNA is TGTGCCAGCAGCTACCTAGCGGGGCCTAGCACAGATACGCAGTATTTT. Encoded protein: CASSYLAGPSTDTQYF.

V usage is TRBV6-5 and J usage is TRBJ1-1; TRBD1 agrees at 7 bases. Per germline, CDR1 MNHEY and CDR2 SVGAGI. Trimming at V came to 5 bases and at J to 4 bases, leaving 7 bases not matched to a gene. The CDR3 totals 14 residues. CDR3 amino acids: CASSPDRWATEAFF. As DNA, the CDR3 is TGTGCCAGCAGTCCGGACAGGTGGGCCACTGAAGCTTTCTTT.

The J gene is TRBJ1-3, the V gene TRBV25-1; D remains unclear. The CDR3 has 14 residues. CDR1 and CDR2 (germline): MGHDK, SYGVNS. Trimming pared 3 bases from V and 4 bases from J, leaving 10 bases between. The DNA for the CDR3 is TGTGCCAGCAGTGACCCCGCGGGAGGAAACACCATATATTTT. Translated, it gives CASSDPAGGNTIYF.

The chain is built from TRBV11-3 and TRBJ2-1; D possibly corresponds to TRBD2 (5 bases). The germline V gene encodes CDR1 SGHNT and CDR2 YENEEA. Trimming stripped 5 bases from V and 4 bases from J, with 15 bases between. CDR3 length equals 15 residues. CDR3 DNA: TGTGCCAGCAGCGGAAGCCGCGGGCCTTACAATGAGCAGTTCTTC. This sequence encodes CASSGSRGPYNEQFF.

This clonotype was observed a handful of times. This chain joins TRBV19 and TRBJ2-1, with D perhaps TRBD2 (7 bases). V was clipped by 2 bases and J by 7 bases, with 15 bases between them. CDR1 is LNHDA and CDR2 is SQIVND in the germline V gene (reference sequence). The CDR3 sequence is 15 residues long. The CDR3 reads CASSIFRGAGNEQFF. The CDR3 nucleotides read TGTGCCAGTAGTATATTTCGGGGGGCAGGGAATGAGCAGTTCTTC.

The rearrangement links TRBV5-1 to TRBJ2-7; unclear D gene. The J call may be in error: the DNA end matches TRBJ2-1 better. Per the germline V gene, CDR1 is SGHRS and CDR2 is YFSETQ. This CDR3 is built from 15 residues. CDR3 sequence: CASSFRLNVGNEQFF. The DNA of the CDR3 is TGCGCCAGCAGCTTTAGGCTAAACGTGGGCAATGAGCAGTTCTTC.

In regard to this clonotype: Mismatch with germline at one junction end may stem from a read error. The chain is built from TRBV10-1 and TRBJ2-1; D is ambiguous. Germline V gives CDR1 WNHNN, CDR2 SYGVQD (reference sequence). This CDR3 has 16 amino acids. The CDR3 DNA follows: TGCGCCAGCAGTGAGGACTCGAGGAGCTCCTACAATGGGCAGTTCTTC. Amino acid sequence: CASSEDSRSSYNGQFF.

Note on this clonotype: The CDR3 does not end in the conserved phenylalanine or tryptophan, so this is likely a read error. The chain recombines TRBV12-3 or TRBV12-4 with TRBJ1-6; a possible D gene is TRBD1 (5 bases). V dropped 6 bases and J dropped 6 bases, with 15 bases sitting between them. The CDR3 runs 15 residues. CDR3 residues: CASSPGAALNSPLHC. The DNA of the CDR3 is TGTGCCAGCAGCCCCGGGGCAGCTCTTAATTCACCCCTCCACTGT.

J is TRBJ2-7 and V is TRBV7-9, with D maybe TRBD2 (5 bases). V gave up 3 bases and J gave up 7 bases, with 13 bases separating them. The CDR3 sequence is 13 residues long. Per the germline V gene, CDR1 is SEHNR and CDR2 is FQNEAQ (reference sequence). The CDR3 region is CASSLGEYWEQYF. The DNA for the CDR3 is TGTGCCAGCAGCTTGGGAGAATATTGGGAGCAGTACTTC.

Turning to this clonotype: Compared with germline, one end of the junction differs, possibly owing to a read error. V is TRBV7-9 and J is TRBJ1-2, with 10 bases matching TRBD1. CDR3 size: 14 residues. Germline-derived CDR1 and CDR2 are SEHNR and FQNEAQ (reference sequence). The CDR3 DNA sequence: TGTGCCAGCACCTTAGGCGGGACAGGGGACGGCTACACCTTC. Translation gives CASTLGGTGDGYTF.

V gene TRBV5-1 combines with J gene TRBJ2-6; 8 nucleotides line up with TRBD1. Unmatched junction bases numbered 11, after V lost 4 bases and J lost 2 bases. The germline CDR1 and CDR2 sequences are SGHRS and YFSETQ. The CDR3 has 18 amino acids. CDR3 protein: CASSIRPGTGAGANVLTF. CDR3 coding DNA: TGCGCCAGCAGCATACGTCCCGGGACAGGAGCTGGGGCCAACGTCCTGACTTTC. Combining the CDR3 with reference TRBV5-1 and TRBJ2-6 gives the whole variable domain KAGVTQTPRYLIKTRGQQVTLSCSPISGHRSVSWYQQTPGQGLQFLFEYFSETQRNKGNFPGRFSGRQFSNSRSEMNVSTLELGDSALYLCASSIRPGTGAGANVLTFGAGSRLTVL.

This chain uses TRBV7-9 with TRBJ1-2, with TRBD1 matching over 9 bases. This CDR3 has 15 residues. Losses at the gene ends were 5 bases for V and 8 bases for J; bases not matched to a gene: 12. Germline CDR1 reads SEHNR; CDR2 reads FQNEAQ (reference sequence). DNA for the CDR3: TGTGCCAGCAGCCCCGGACAGGGGTTCTTGGAGGGCTACACCTTC. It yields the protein CASSPGQGFLEGYTF.

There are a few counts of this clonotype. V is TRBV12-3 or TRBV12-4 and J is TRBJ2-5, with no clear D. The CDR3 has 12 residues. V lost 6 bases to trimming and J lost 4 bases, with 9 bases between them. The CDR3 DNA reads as TGTGCCAGCAGGACGACACTAGAGACCCAGTACTTC. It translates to CASRTTLETQYF.

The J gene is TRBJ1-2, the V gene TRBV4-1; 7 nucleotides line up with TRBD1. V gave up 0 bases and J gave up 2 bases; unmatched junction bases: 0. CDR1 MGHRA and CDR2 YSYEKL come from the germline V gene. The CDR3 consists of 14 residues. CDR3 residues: CASSQETGNYGYTF. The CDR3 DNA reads TGCGCCAGCAGCCAAGAGACAGGGAACTATGGCTACACCTTC.

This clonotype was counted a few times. The chain's CDR3 is CASSQTAPGTATDTQYF. CDR3 DNA: TGTGCCAGCAGCCAGACCGCGCCCGGGACGGCTACAGATACGCAGTATTTT. The V gene is TRBV3-1, the J gene TRBJ2-3, with D perhaps TRBD1 or TRBD2 (5 bases each). This CDR3 has 17 amino acids. Germline values: CDR1 LGHDT, CDR2 YNNKEL (reference sequence). V gave up 3 bases and J gave up 3 bases, with 19 bases separating them.